The 10 T cell receptor beta chains in this list originate from one sample, sequenced in a study of PD-1 blockade in classical Hodgkin lymphoma. Following autologous stem cell transplantation, relapse occurred in every patient, and exposure to brentuximab vedotin varied. Produced via immunoSEQ multiplex PCR; TCRdb's table is partial and in-frame only. Of nearly 55,000 clones listed, about 84% are singletons. Sequencing used peripheral blood mononuclear cells (PBMCs), obtained at baseline. The receptors were sampled from a human donor with classical Hodgkin lymphoma.

The chain carries TRBV4-3 and TRBJ2-2, with a possible D match to TRBD2 (5 bases). The germline gives CDR1 LGHNA, CDR2 YSLEER. This CDR3 comprises 16 residues. The V gene lost 1 base and the J gene lost 2 bases, with 11 bases spanning the gap. The CDR3 loop reads CASSQGGRGNTGELFF. The CDR3 nucleotides read TGCGCCAGCAGCCAAGGAGGACGGGGAAACACCGGGGAGCTGTTTTTT.

This chain links TRBV7-2 with TRBJ1-1; D ambiguous. V was shortened by 5 bases and J by 7 bases, with 14 bases between the two germline ends. Germline CDR1 SGHTA, CDR2 FQGNSA. The CDR3 is 13 residues long. The CDR3 sequence: CASSPYLANEAFF. The CDR3 DNA reads TGTGCCAGCAGCCCCTACCTGGCCAATGAAGCTTTCTTT.

The rearrangement uses TRBV9 and TRBJ2-3; TRBD2 agrees at 15 bases. With 4 bases clipped from V and 6 bases from J, the junction kept 6 bases outside the gene matches. The CDR3 sequence is 16 residues long. Germline CDR1 is SGDLS and CDR2 is YYNGEE. This CDR3 reads CASSPSGLAGGDTQYF. The CDR3 DNA is TGTGCCAGCAGCCCTTCCGGACTAGCGGGAGGGGATACGCAGTATTTT.

The chain uses TRBV13 and TRBJ2-2, with D unclear. Germline-derived CDR1 and CDR2 are PRHDT and FYEKMQ (reference sequence). Trimming stripped 6 bases from V and 4 bases from J, with 9 bases between. CDR3 length equals 13 residues. CDR3 loop: CASRARLTGELFF. In DNA form, the CDR3 reads TGTGCCAGCAGGGCTAGGCTCACCGGGGAGCTGTTTTTT.

The chain combines TRBV2 with TRBJ1-5; no reliable D call. CDR1 and CDR2 (germline): SNHLY, FYNNEI. V lost 4 bases to trimming and J lost 7 bases, with 5 bases between them. The CDR3 is 11 residues long. In DNA form, the CDR3 reads TGTGCCAGCAGTGGGTCCCAGCCCCAGCATTTT. It encodes CASSGSQPQHF.

J is TRBJ2-1 and V is TRBV4-1, with D unclear. The CDR3 is 17 residues long. The V gene's germline CDR1 is MGHRA and CDR2 YSYEKL. V was clipped by 1 base and J by 0 bases, with 13 bases between them. DNA of the CDR3: TGCGCCAGCAGCCAAGTGGATATGGGGATCTCCTACAATGAGCAGTTCTTC. Translation: CASSQVDMGISYNEQFF.

The gene calls are TRBV4-1 and TRBJ1-5, with TRBD1 identical over 10 bases. The CDR3 runs 16 residues. The V and J ends lost 1 base and 9 bases, in that order; junction bases with no gene match: 9. Germline V gene data show CDR1 as MGHRA and CDR2 as YSYEKL. This CDR3 reads CASSQVPGQGNGPQHF. The CDR3 coding sequence is TGCGCCAGCAGCCAAGTCCCGGGACAGGGGAACGGGCCCCAGCATTTT.

For the CDR3, the DNA is TGTGCCAGCAGACTAGGGACTTCCGGTGAGCAGTTCTTC. This gives the protein CASRLGTSGEQFF. This rearrangement joins TRBV7-6 to TRBJ2-1; a possible D gene is TRBD2 (6 bases). CDR1 SGHVS and CDR2 FNYEAQ come from the germline V gene. Trimming stripped 6 bases from V and 9 bases from J, with 15 bases between. This CDR3 region has 13 residues.

This chain uses TRBV6-5 with TRBJ1-2; maybe TRBD1 (6 bases). Trimming pared 2 bases from V and 4 bases from J, leaving 11 bases between. Germline CDR1 MNHEY, CDR2 SVGAGI. The CDR3 has 14 residues. The CDR3 coding sequence is TGTGCCAGCAGTTACCGGCCGGACAGCTATGGCTACACCTTC. This sequence encodes CASSYRPDSYGYTF.

The rearrangement joins TRBV13 to TRBJ2-1; D might be TRBD2 (6 bases). CDR1 is PRHDT and CDR2 is FYEKMQ in the germline V gene (reference sequence). This CDR3 has 16 amino acids. V lost 4 bases to trimming and J lost 4 bases, with 17 bases between them. CDR3 in DNA: TGTGCCAGCAGCTCGCTCCTAGCGACCGGATACAATGAGCAGTTCTTC. It yields the protein CASSSLLATGYNEQFF.